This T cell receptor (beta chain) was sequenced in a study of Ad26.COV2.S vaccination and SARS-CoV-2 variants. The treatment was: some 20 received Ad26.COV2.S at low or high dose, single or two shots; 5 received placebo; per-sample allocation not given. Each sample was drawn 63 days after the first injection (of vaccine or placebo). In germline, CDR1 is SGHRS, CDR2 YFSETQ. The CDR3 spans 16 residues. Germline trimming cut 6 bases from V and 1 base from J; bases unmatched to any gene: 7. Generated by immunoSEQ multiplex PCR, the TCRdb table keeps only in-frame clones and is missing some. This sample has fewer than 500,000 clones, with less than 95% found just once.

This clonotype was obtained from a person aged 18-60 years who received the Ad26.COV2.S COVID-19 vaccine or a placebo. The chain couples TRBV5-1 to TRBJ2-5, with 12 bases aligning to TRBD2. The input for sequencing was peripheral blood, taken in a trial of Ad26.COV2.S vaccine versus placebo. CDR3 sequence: CASNDLAGGPQETQYF. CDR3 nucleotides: TGCGCCAGCAACGATCTAGCGGGAGGGCCCCAAGAGACCCAGTACTTC.